In this sample, the clone carrying this TCR beta chain turned up many times. No antigen is known for it. TCRdb processed the 5' RACE reads anew with MiXCR; each CDR3 protein has one entry. The sample records 55,000 to 70,000 distinct CDR3 sequences, over 10% being singletons. This specimen belongs to a study of neurological immune-mediated disorders. Study-wide findings and caveats: HTLV-1-associated myelopathy had the most TCR clonal expansion, and multiple sclerosis had the least, less than healthy controls.

This clonotype was obtained from a man in his fifties or sixties in good health. The specimen sequenced was PBMCs.

The CDR3 protein is CASTTGLAGGVETQYF. In DNA form, the CDR3 reads TGTGCCAGCACGACGGGACTAGCGGGGGGAGTAGAGACCCAGTACTTC. This rearrangement joins TRBV12-3 or TRBV12-4 to TRBJ2-5; 15 nucleotides agree with TRBD2. The junction had 7 bases not matched to a gene; V was cut back by 7 bases and J by 4 bases. The CDR3 loop spans 16 amino acids.